This TCR beta chain came from a study of T cells in Graves' hyperthyroidism and ophthalmopathy. The CDR3 runs to 13 residues. In germline, CDR1 is SGHAT, CDR2 FQDESV (reference sequence). Trimming took 5 bases from V and 3 from J, leaving 10 bases between them. TCR beta CDR3 region amplification was performed from RNA transcripts. Initially, a first-round RT-PCR of the TCR CDR3 employed the HTBI primer set. TCRdb re-called the multiplex PCR reads with MiXCR, one entry per CDR3 protein. The sample holds around 530,000 distinct CDR3 sequences; approximately 17% are singletons and the top ten take approximately 16%. This clonotype came up many times. Each 10 ml fresh peripheral blood draw supplied the PBMCs.

This TCR derives from a young woman with Graves' ophthalmopathy. Input material: blood. J is TRBJ1-1 and V is TRBV11-1; no firm D call. DNA of the CDR3: TGTGCCAGCAGCCCTTACGGGGACACTGAAGCTTTCTTT. Residues: CASSPYGDTEAFF.